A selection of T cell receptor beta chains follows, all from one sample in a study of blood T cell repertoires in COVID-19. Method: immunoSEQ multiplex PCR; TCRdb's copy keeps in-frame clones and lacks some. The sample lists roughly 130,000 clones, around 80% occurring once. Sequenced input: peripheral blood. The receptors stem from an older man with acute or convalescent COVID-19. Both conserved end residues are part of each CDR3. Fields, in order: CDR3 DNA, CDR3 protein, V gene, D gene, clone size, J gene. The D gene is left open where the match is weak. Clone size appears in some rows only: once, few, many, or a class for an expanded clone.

DNA: TGTGCCCAGGGGTGGCTTGGGGTTGACGGCTATGGCTACACCTTC
CDR3: CAQGWLGVDGYGYTF
V: TRBV7-9
D: -
size: -
J: TRBJ1-2

DNA: TGTGCCAGCAGTTTACGGGCTAGCGGTACCTACGAGCAGTACTTC
CDR3: CASSLRASGTYEQYF
V: TRBV28
D: TRBD2
size: -
J: TRBJ2-7

DNA: TGTGCCAGCTCACCATGGGCAGGGGTATCACCCCTCCACTTT
CDR3: CASSPWAGVSPLHF
V: TRBV18
D: -
size: -
J: TRBJ1-6

DNA: TGTGCCAGCAAGACAGGGACCTATTATAATTCACCCCTCCACTTT
CDR3: CASKTGTYYNSPLHF
V: TRBV6-5
D: TRBD1
size: many
J: TRBJ1-6

DNA: TGCGCCAGCAGCTTGACAGGGGACGCGAACTATGGCTACACCTTC
CDR3: CASSLTGDANYGYTF
V: TRBV5-1
D: TRBD1
size: -
J: TRBJ1-2

DNA: TGCAGCGTTGCTATGCCAGGGGTTTTCTGGGATACGCAGTATTTT
CDR3: CSVAMPGVFWDTQYF
V: TRBV29-1
D: -
size: -
J: TRBJ2-3

DNA: TGTGCCAGCTCAAAGGAGCGCTACGGGGGAGGGGACGCTAACTATGGCTACACCTTC
CDR3: CASSKERYGGGDANYGYTF
V: TRBV18
D: -
size: once
J: TRBJ1-2

DNA: TGTGCCATCAGTGAGTCCCTGGGGGGTACCTATGGCTACACCTTC
CDR3: CAISESLGGTYGYTF
V: TRBV10-3
D: -
size: -
J: TRBJ1-2

DNA: TGTGCCAGCAGTTCCCCCAGGGAGCTGTTTTTT
CDR3: CASSSPRELFF
V: TRBV12-3/TRBV12-4
D: -
size: few
J: TRBJ2-2

DNA: TGTGCCAGCAGCTTGCCAGGTTTGAACACTGAAGCTTTCTTT
CDR3: CASSLPGLNTEAFF
V: TRBV5-8
D: -
size: few
J: TRBJ1-1

DNA: TGTGCCAGTAGTATCAGGGTTAACTATGGCTACACCTTC
CDR3: CASSIRVNYGYTF
V: TRBV19
D: -
size: -
J: TRBJ1-2

DNA: TGTGCCAGCAGCCAAGGGACGCGGGTCCAAGGAAGGACTGAAGCTTTCTTT
CDR3: CASSQGTRVQGRTEAFF
V: TRBV4-2
D: -
size: -
J: TRBJ1-1